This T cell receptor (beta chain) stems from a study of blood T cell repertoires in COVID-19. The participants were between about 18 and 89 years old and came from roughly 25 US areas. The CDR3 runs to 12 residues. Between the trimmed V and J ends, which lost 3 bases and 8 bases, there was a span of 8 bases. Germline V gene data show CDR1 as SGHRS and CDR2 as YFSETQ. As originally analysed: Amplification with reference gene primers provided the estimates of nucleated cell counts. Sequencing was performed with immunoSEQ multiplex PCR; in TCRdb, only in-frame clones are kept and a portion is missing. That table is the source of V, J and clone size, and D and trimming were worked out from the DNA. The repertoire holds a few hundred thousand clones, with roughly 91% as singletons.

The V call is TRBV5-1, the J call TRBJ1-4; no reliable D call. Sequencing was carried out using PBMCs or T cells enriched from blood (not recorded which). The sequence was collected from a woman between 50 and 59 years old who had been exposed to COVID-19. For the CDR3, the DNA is TGCGCCAGCAGCTCGAATCGGGAAAAACTGTTTTTT. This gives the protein CASSSNREKLFF.